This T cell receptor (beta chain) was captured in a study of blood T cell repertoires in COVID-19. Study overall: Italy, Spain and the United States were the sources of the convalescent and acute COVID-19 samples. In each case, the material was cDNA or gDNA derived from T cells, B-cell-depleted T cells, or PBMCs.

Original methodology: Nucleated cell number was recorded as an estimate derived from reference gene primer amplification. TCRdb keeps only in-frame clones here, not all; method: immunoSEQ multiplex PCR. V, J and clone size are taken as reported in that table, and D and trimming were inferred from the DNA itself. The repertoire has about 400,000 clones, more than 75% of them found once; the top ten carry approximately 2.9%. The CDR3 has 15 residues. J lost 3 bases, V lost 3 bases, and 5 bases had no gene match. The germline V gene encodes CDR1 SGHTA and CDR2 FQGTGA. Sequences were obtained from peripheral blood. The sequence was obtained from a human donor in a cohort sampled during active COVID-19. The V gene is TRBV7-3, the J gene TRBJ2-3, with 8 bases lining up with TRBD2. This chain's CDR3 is CASSLAGGPTDTQYF. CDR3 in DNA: TGTGCCAGCAGCTTGGCGGGAGGACCGACAGATACGCAGTATTTT.